This entry describes one T cell receptor (beta chain). These data belong to a study of CD4 T cells in relation to SARS-CoV-2 and coronaviruses. The V gene lost 1 base and the J gene lost 4 bases, with 12 bases spanning the gap. Germline CDR1 is SGHRS and CDR2 is YFSETQ. This CDR3 contains 15 residues. Here immunoSEQ multiplex PCR was the method, and the copy in TCRdb shows in-frame clones only, minus some. The sample shows 50,000 to 70,000 clones, about 91% of them seen only once. This sequence joins TRBV5-1 and TRBJ1-5; D may be TRBD1 (6 bases). The clonotype originates from an adult with COVID-19. The material sequenced was naive CD4+ T cells from PBMCs. Subset described: naive CD4+ T cells isolated by negative enrichment. As DNA, the CDR3 is TGCGCCAGCAGCTTGTCAGGGGCCGATAATCAGCCCCAGCATTTT. It is translated as CASSLSGADNQPQHF. The variable domain in full, with the rest retrieved from reference TRBV5-1 and TRBJ1-5, is KAGVTQTPRYLIKTRGQQVTLSCSPISGHRSVSWYQQTPGQGLQFLFEYFSETQRNKGNFPGRFSGRQFSNSRSEMNVSTLELGDSALYLCASSLSGADNQPQHFGDGTRLSIL.